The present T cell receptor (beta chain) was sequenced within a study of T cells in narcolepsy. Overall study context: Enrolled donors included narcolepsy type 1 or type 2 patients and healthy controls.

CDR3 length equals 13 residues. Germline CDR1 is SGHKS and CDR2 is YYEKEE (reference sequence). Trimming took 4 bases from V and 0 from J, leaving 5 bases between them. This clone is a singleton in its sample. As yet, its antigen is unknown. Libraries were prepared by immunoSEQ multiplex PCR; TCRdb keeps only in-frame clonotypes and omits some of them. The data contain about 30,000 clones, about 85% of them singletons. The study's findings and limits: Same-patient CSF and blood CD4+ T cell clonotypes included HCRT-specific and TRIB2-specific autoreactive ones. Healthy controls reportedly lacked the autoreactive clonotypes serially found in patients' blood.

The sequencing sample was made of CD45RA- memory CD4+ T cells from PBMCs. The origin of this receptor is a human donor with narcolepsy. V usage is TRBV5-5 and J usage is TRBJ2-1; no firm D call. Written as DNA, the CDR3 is TGTGCCAGCAGCCCTGACTCCTACAATGAGCAGTTCTTC. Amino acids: CASSPDSYNEQFF.